The entry that follows covers one T cell receptor (beta chain) sequence. Which antigen it targets is not known. One base away there is no much larger clone; base qualities are not given. The method behind the library was the immunoSEQ multiplex PCR assay. The authors' analysis ran thus. A statistical classification framework was built for diagnosing cytomegalovirus status from the catalog of TCR beta chain sequences. TCRdb provides this immuneACCESS table in a form limited to in-frame rearrangements. Some clones are lacking; in checked studies, under half of them reflect an unresolved V gene, and why the rest are absent is not known. V and J calls and clone size are copied from that table; D and trimming were computed from the DNA. The sample table shows fewer than 150,000 clones, and 88% are seen once. The ten most abundant clones make up approximately 1.3% of the sample. The sample originates from a study of cytomegalovirus exposure and HLA in healthy donors listed by TCRdb under 2017. Regarding the research as a whole: A later analysis indicated that the 100 to 150 validation repertoires were generated on the platform also employed for the roughly 720 repertoires of the first cohort. Along with the approximately 650-subject first cohort, a separate validation cohort of over a hundred different subjects was used. The study combined high-throughput TCR immunosequencing, statistical association of individual TCRs with disease status, and machine learning to predict cytomegalovirus infection status. The study aimed to test whether signatures of past pathogen exposure could be identified by cataloging public T cell receptors.

Separate from the roughly 650-subject first cohort, the validation cohort of over 90 subjects was the group to which the donors belonged. The paper as a whole reports these results and caveats: The validation cohort had no HLA typing available for a later analysis, so co-occurrence within that cohort was assessed over all 120 or so repertoires. Across donors, most TCR sequences were observed very rarely, whereas some public TCRs were present in many individuals. Cytomegalovirus status was reported to be diagnosed by the classifier with high specificity and sensitivity in both the original and validation cohorts. The authors suggested that the approach could potentially be generalized to other disease states and immunological phenotypes. The study listed 150 to 200 TCR beta chains as associated with cytomegalovirus. In vitro tests confirmed that a few of the cytomegalovirus-associated TCR beta chains recognize cytomegalovirus antigens. In a later analysis, TCRs clustered in the first cohort were found to also tend to co-occur in the 120 validation repertoires, with 94% of cluster scores above 0.

Per the germline V gene, SGHTA is the CDR1 and FQGTGA is the CDR2. V ends up 1 base short and J 8 bases short, with an unmatched junction base count of 6. The CDR3 holds 14 amino acids from the cysteine to the phenylalanine. The DNA shown is the 42-base CDR3, in frame from base 1. The chain is made from TRBV7-3 and TRBJ2-3, with 7 middle bases fitting TRBD2. This clonotype was sampled from a man aged 25-45 years in good health and CMV-seronegative. The sequencing sample was made of PBMCs. The CDR3 amino acid sequence is: CASSLSPSGGTQYF. DNA sequence: TGTGCCAGCAGCTTAAGTCCATCGGGAGGTACGCAGTATTTT.